A selection of T cell receptor beta chains follows, all from one sample in a study of blood T cell repertoires in COVID-19. Produced via immunoSEQ multiplex PCR; TCRdb's table is partial and in-frame only. The sample includes 150,000 to 200,000 clones, 92% of them seen just once. The specimen sequenced was peripheral blood. The receptors derive from a man aged 25-45 years with COVID-19, enrolled during active disease. CDR3s include the opening cysteine and the closing phenylalanine or tryptophan. The D gene is left open where the match is weak. Not all rows give a size; the values are once, few, many and, for expanded clones, a class.

.	TRBV19	TRBD1	TRBJ2-7	TGTGCCGGCGGACAGGTGCCATGGGTACCCATCTACGAGCAGTACTTC	CAGGQVPWVPIYEQYF
.	TRBV10-2	TRBD2	TRBJ2-2	TGCGCCAGCAGGACTAGCGGGGGCCCGGGCGGGGAGCTGTTTTTT	CASRTSGGPGGELFF
once	TRBV27	TRBD1	TRBJ2-1	TGTGCCAGCAGATGGACAGGGGCGAACTACAATGAGCAGTTCTTC	CASRWTGANYNEQFF
.	TRBV18	.	TRBJ2-7	TGTGCCAGCTCACCACGTCACAGTTCCTACGAGCAGTACTTC	CASSPRHSSYEQYF
.	TRBV9	.	TRBJ1-2	TGTGCCAGCAGCGACAGGGTCTATGGCTACACCTTC	CASSDRVYGYTF
.	TRBV7-2	.	TRBJ1-5	TGTGCCAGCAGCTTGGGAGACGGCCTCCTCAATCAGCCCCAGCATTTT	CASSLGDGLLNQPQHF
once	TRBV29-1	TRBD1	TRBJ1-2	TGCAGCGTTGGCGGGACAGGGGGCGCTGGCTATGGCTACACCTTC	CSVGGTGGAGYGYTF
.	TRBV24-1	TRBD2	TRBJ2-5	TGTGCCACCAGTGATGGGGGACTAGGAGCGACCCAGTACTTC	CATSDGGLGATQYF
.	TRBV25-1	.	TRBJ1-2	TGTGCCAGCAGTGAATTGGGAGTTTCTAACTATGGCTACACCTTC	CASSELGVSNYGYTF
.	TRBV6-5	.	TRBJ1-1	TGTGCCAGCAGTTACTCGATTCGGTTCGAAGCTTTCTTT	CASSYSIRFEAFF
.	TRBV9	TRBD1	TRBJ1-2	TGTGCCAGCAGCGTAGGGACAGGGAGCTATGGCTACACCTTC	CASSVGTGSYGYTF
.	TRBV5-6	.	TRBJ1-6	TGTGCCAGCAGCTGGGGGGGAGATAATTCACCCCTCCACTTT	CASSWGGDNSPLHF
.	TRBV7-3	TRBD1	TRBJ1-1	TGTGCCAGCAGCTTAAGCGGACAGGGAATTACTGAAGCTTTCTTT	CASSLSGQGITEAFF
.	TRBV9	TRBD1	TRBJ1-2	TGTGCCAGCAGCTCCGGGACAGGGGGCCTCTATGGCTACACCTTC	CASSSGTGGLYGYTF
.	TRBV10-3	.	TRBJ2-1	TGTGCCATCAGTGTAATCTCCTACAATGAGCAGTTCTTC	CAISVISYNEQFF
.	TRBV4-3	.	TRBJ1-1	TGCGCCAGCAGCCAAGTTATGAACACTGAAGCTTTCTTT	CASSQVMNTEAFF
once	TRBV27	TRBD1	TRBJ2-7	TGTGCCAGCAGTATTGGACAGGTGTCCTACGAGCAGTACTTC	CASSIGQVSYEQYF
.	TRBV28	.	TRBJ1-5	TGTGCCACGCGCTTAAATAGCAATCAGCCCCAGCATTTT	CATRLNSNQPQHF
once	TRBV3-1/TRBV3-2	TRBD1	TRBJ2-1	TGTGCCAGCAGCCAGTGGGACAGTCTTTACAATGAGCAGTTCTTC	CASSQWDSLYNEQFF
.	TRBV3-1/TRBV3-2	.	TRBJ1-5	TGTGCCAGCAGCCAAGGGGCCGGTAGCAATCAGCCCCAGCATTTT	CASSQGAGSNQPQHF
.	TRBV7-2	.	TRBJ1-3	TGTGCCAGCAGCCTATTACAGGTCTCTGGAAACACCATATATTTT	CASSLLQVSGNTIYF
.	TRBV19	TRBD1	TRBJ2-2	TGTGCCAGCAAAAACGACAGGGTGGCAGACACCGGGGAGCTGTTTTTT	CASKNDRVADTGELFF
once	TRBV7-9	TRBD1	TRBJ1-1	TGTGCCAGCAGCGCCGACAGGGGTGGAATGAACACTGAAGCTTTCTTT	CASSADRGGMNTEAFF
.	TRBV27	.	TRBJ2-7	TGTGCCAGCAGTTCCCTCGGGACTGAGGGTTACGAGCAGTACTTC	CASSSLGTEGYEQYF
few	TRBV27	TRBD1	TRBJ2-7	TGTGCCACTTCGGACAGGGACTTCTACGAGCAGTACTTC	CATSDRDFYEQYF
.	TRBV5-1	TRBD1	TRBJ1-1	TGCGCCAGCAGACAGACAGGGGGCGTTTTCGAAGCTTTCTTT	CASRQTGGVFEAFF
medium-sized	TRBV5-6	.	TRBJ1-5	TGTGCCAGCAGCTTCCGTCCCAATCAGCCCCAGCATTTT	CASSFRPNQPQHF
.	TRBV15	TRBD2	TRBJ2-5	TGTGCCACCAGCAGTGTGTGGGCGGGGGTGGAGACCCAGTACTTC	CATSSVWAGVETQYF
.	TRBV4-3	.	TRBJ2-1	TGCGCCAGCAGCCAAGAACTCCGGGACAAGAATTATAACAATGAGCAGTTCTTC	CASSQELRDKNYNNEQFF
.	TRBV21-1	.	TRBJ1-5	TGTGCCAGCAGCAGCTACGAGGGGGCTGATCAGCCCCAGCATTTT	CASSSYEGADQPQHF
once	TRBV18	.	TRBJ2-7	TGTGCCAGCTCACCCGGGGACACCCCCTACGAGCAGTACTTC	CASSPGDTPYEQYF
.	TRBV14	.	TRBJ1-4	TGTGCCAGCAGCCACCCCCTTGGGCGTAAGGAGGGGACGTCGTTTACGTCAACTAATGAAAAACTGTTTTTT	CASSHPLGRKEGTSFTSTNEKLFF
.	TRBV10-3	TRBD1	TRBJ1-2	TGTGCCATCACCCCAGGACAGGGGGAATGGAGCTATGGCTACACCTTC	CAITPGQGEWSYGYTF
.	TRBV10-3	TRBD1	TRBJ1-4	TGTGCCATCGGCGGGACAGAGGGGGAAAAACTGTTTTTT	CAIGGTEGEKLFF
.	TRBV30	.	TRBJ1-1	TGTGCCTGGAGTGTTACAGGTGTTGCTGAAGCTTTCTTT	CAWSVTGVAEAFF
.	TRBV6-5	TRBD1	TRBJ1-5	TGTGCCAGCAGACTGACAGGGAATCAGCCCCAGCATTTT	CASRLTGNQPQHF
.	TRBV5-6	.	TRBJ2-2	TGTGCCAGCAGCCCGACCTTTCTTCTAGCGTCCGGGGAGCTGTTTTTT	CASSPTFLLASGELFF
.	TRBV6-5	.	TRBJ2-1	TGTGCCAGCACACAGGGTTATGAGCAGTTCTTC	CASTQGYEQFF
.	TRBV6-5	TRBD1	TRBJ2-1	TGTGCCAGCAGGCCCCCGGGACAGAAAAGGGAGCAGTTCTTC	CASRPPGQKREQFF
.	TRBV28	TRBD2	TRBJ2-7	TGTGCCAGCAGAGAACCGGGAGGGTCCTACGAGCAGTACTTC	CASREPGGSYEQYF
.	TRBV3-1/TRBV3-2	.	TRBJ2-7	TGTGCCAGCAGCTACCGAGCGGAGAGCTCCTACGAGCAGTACTTC	CASSYRAESSYEQYF
.	TRBV4-1	.	TRBJ1-6	TGCGCCAGCAGCCAAGGGCAGGGAATCTTTTCACCCCTCCACTTT	CASSQGQGIFSPLHF
.	TRBV18	.	TRBJ2-1	TGTGCCAGCTCACCATCTTTGACTAGCTACAATGAGCAGTTCTTC	CASSPSLTSYNEQFF
.	TRBV5-6	.	TRBJ1-2	TGTGCCAGCAGCGTAGGACAAGGCGATGGCTACACCTTC	CASSVGQGDGYTF
.	TRBV29-1	TRBD1	TRBJ1-1	TGCAGTACAGGGGCCGAAGCTTTCTTT	CSTGAEAFF
.	TRBV27	.	TRBJ2-7	TGTGCCAGCAGTCTACTCCTCCCCTACGAGCAGTACTTC	CASSLLLPYEQYF
.	TRBV7-3	.	TRBJ2-1	TGTGCCAGCAGCTTAATGGCAGGCCGGAGGAATGAGCAGTTCTTC	CASSLMAGRRNEQFF
.	TRBV7-2	.	TRBJ2-7	TGTGCCAGCAGCTTACGGCAGGTCTACGAGCAGTACTTC	CASSLRQVYEQYF
.	TRBV7-2	TRBD1	TRBJ1-6	TGTGCCAGCAGCCCGTCCGGGACAGTTCATAATTCACCCCTCCACTTT	CASSPSGTVHNSPLHF
.	TRBV20-1	TRBD1	TRBJ1-6	TGCAGTGCTAGTCCCCCGAACAGGGGGCGCCGGGGTAATTCACCCCTCCACTTT	CSASPPNRGRRGNSPLHF
.	TRBV18	.	TRBJ2-4	TGTGCCAGCTCCGAGGGACAATTGGACATTCAGTACTTC	CASSEGQLDIQYF
.	TRBV20-1	.	TRBJ1-1	TGCAGTGCTAGTCACGTGGGGCCGAACACTGAAGCTTTCTTT	CSASHVGPNTEAFF
.	TRBV27	TRBD1	TRBJ2-3	TGTGCCAGCAGTAACCAGGGGGCTACAGATACGCAGTATTTT	CASSNQGATDTQYF
.	TRBV13	TRBD2	TRBJ2-2	TGTGCCAGCAGCCCCGGGACTAGCGGGGGGAAAACCGGGGAGCTGTTTTTT	CASSPGTSGGKTGELFF
.	TRBV6-5	.	TRBJ1-2	TGTGCCAGCAGTAGTGGACAGTCTTATGGCTACACCTTC	CASSSGQSYGYTF